These 13 T cell receptor beta chains originate from one sample sequenced in a study of shared T cell receptors in the human thymus. The protocol was immunoSEQ multiplex PCR, while the TCRdb copy is restricted to in-frame clones and leaves out a portion. The sample lists approximately 730,000 clones, approximately 83% occurring once. The same data also contributed to another study, on human thymus T cells.

Material for sequencing was thymocytes. The receptors here all came from a girl under three years old with a congenital heart defect.

This chain joins TRBV9 and TRBJ1-1; perhaps TRBD1 as D (5 bases). Trimming removed 4 bases from V and 3 bases from J, with 16 bases in between. The CDR3 loop spans 15 amino acids. CDR1 is SGDLS and CDR2 is YYNGEE in the germline V gene. DNA for the CDR3: TGTGCCAGCAGCCAAATTTTCCGGGGGGACACTGAAGCTTTCTTT. It translates to CASSQIFRGDTEAFF.

This clone has more than one count but fewer than ten. The chain couples TRBV6-1 to TRBJ2-7; 9 bases are shared with TRBD1. V lost 0 bases to trimming and J lost 2 bases; unmatched junction nucleotides: 11. The CDR3 is 18 amino acids. Germline V gene lookup returns CDR1 MNHNS and CDR2 SASEGT. CDR3 in amino acids: CASSEATSPGQGAYEQYF. CDR3 sequence (DNA): TGTGCCAGCAGTGAAGCGACCAGCCCGGGACAGGGAGCCTACGAGCAGTACTTC.

V usage is TRBV4-1 and J usage is TRBJ1-6; 8 bases fit TRBD1. Per the germline V gene, CDR1 is MGHRA and CDR2 is YSYEKL. The V and J ends lost 0 bases and 8 bases, in that order; junction bases with no gene match: 9. CDR3 length equals 17 residues. The CDR3 loop is CASSQEGPGGIDSPLHF. The DNA of the CDR3 is TGCGCCAGCAGCCAAGAAGGTCCAGGGGGCATCGATTCACCCCTCCACTTT.

This clone was found once. The rearrangement uses TRBV11-3 and TRBJ2-7; TRBD1 matches at 8 bases. CDR3 size: 18 residues. The trim removed 5 bases at V and 2 bases at J, leaving 17 bases unmatched. Germline V gene data show CDR1 as SGHNT and CDR2 as YENEEA. Written as DNA, the CDR3 is TGTGCCAGCAGCCCCTCCCCCCCCACGGGACAGGCCACCTACGAGCAGTACTTC. This codes for CASSPSPPTGQATYEQYF.

The count of this clone is one. V usage is TRBV6-1 and J usage is TRBJ1-1, with 9 bases lining up with TRBD1. CDR1 and CDR2 (germline): MNHNS, SASEGT. The V gene end was trimmed by 6 bases and the J gene end by 2 bases; junction bases not matched to a gene: 13. This CDR3 has 17 residues. The CDR3, as DNA: TGTGCCAGCAGAGAAAGATATAGGGACAGGGCAAACACTGAAGCTTTCTTT. Residues: CASRERYRDRANTEAFF.

V usage is TRBV6-5 and J usage is TRBJ2-2; no firm D call. CDR1 and CDR2 (germline): MNHEY, SVGAGI. Trimming left V 3 bases short and J 4 bases short, with 9 bases between. This CDR3 contains 14 residues. The CDR3 reads CASSYSGFTGELFF. CDR3 bases: TGTGCCAGCAGTTATTCGGGTTTCACCGGGGAGCTGTTTTTT.

The V and J genes are TRBV6-7 and TRBJ1-1; 7 bases agree with TRBD1. TRBV6-7 is marked as an open reading frame, function uncertain. This CDR3 comprises 17 residues. V was clipped by 0 bases and J by 0 bases; unmatched bases: 7. The DNA of the CDR3 is TGTGCCAGCAGTTACTCGTGGAGGGGGCGACTGAACACTGAAGCTTTCTTT. Its translation is CASSYSWRGRLNTEAFF.

V usage is TRBV27 and J usage is TRBJ2-7, with a tentative D call TRBD2 (6 bases). The CDR3 covers 15 residues. Germline loops: CDR1 MNHEY, CDR2 SMNVEV (reference sequence). Trimming stripped 2 bases from V and 7 bases from J, with 18 bases between. The CDR3 loop is CASSLQGGASQEQYF. CDR3 sequence (DNA): TGTGCCAGCAGTTTACAGGGAGGCGCGTCGCAAGAGCAGTACTTC.

The chain uses TRBV4-3 and TRBJ1-4, with 7 nucleotides matching TRBD1. CDR1 is LGHNA and CDR2 is YSLEER in the germline V gene. V was pared by 4 bases and J by 2 bases, with 1 base of the junction left unmatched. CDR3 length: 14 amino acids. The CDR3 here is CASSPQGTNEKLFF. In DNA, the CDR3 is TGCGCCAGCAGCCCACAGGGGACTAATGAAAAACTGTTTTTT.

This chain uses TRBV18 with TRBJ1-5; D is unclear. The germline V gene has CDR1 KGHSH and CDR2 LQKENI. Trimming stripped 5 bases from V and 4 bases from J, with 18 bases between. The CDR3 contains 16 residues. CDR3 sequence reads: CASSNSGNPSNQPQHF. The DNA of the CDR3 is TGTGCCAGCTCAAACTCCGGGAACCCCTCTAATCAGCCCCAGCATTTT.

V is TRBV4-3 and J is TRBJ1-4; the D gene is possibly TRBD1 (6 bases). The CDR3 runs 17 residues. V gave up 0 bases and J gave up 5 bases, with 16 bases separating them. The V gene's germline CDR1 is LGHNA and CDR2 YSLEER. CDR3 loop: CASSQDGLTTGNEKLFF. CDR3 nucleotides: TGCGCCAGCAGCCAAGATGGACTGACAACAGGGAATGAAAAACTGTTTTTT.

This chain joins TRBV7-9 and TRBJ1-1; 9 bases fit TRBD1. There are 14 residues in the CDR3. The V segment lost 5 bases and the J segment 4 bases; nucleotides outside the gene matches: 5. Germline loops: CDR1 SEHNR, CDR2 FQNEAQ (reference sequence). The CDR3 loop reads CASSPTGGVTEAFF. The CDR3 DNA reads as TGTGCCAGCAGCCCGACAGGGGGTGTCACTGAAGCTTTCTTT.

This clone appeared once. This rearrangement joins TRBV7-2 to TRBJ1-2, with 8 positions matching TRBD1. This CDR3 region has 17 residues. Germline V gene sequence: CDR1 SGHTA, CDR2 FQGNSA. Trimming at V came to 2 bases and at J to 2 bases, leaving 10 bases not matched to a gene. CDR3 coding DNA: TGTGCCAGCAGCTTATGCGGGACAGGCGAATGCAACTATGGCTACACCTTC. Its protein product is CASSLCGTGECNYGYTF.